At least ten counts were recorded for the clone carrying this T cell receptor beta chain. The antigen remains unidentified. The data originate from a study of CD8 T cells in ankylosing spondylitis. With molecular barcodes, quantitative 5'-RACE was used to make the TCR beta libraries. A single record per CDR3 protein comes from TCRdb applying MiXCR to the 5' RACE reads. The data hold about 260,000 distinct CDR3 sequences, with more than 20% observed a single time. The germline V and J ends were trimmed by 3 bases and 2 bases, with 14 bases remaining between them. The length of the CDR3 is 15 residues. CDR1 DFQATT and CDR2 SNEGSKA come from the germline V gene (reference sequence). Study-wide results and caveats: Matched synovial fluid from ankylosing spondylitis patients was reported to be enriched for disease-linked clones. Previously reported in reactive arthritis synovial fluid and blood were some of the motif variants.

The chain couples TRBV20-1 to TRBJ1-3, with unresolved D. Sequenced material: blood, either unsorted or a sorted T cell fraction (not recorded which). The sequence was collected from a male donor with ankylosing spondylitis or in good health (not recorded which). This chain's CDR3 is CSARPVQRAGNTIYF. The CDR3 region has the DNA TGCAGTGCTAGGCCGGTACAGAGGGCTGGAAACACCATATATTTT.